The T cell receptor (beta chain) described here comes from a study of early T cells in non-severe SARS-CoV-2 infection. Looking at the study overall: Sequencing of unsorted whole blood was done on bulk RNA, leaving chains unpaired. General observations from the study: Matching against VDJdb likely underestimated virus-specific expansions, favoring anti-spike CD8.

This clonotype has only a few counts. What it recognizes is unknown. Unique molecular identifiers (one per individual cDNA molecule) were attached. TCRdb fed the 5' RACE reads into MiXCR, producing one record per CDR3 protein. The repertoire holds about 60,000 distinct CDR3 sequences, with approximately 10% as singletons. CDR1 and CDR2 (germline): SGHRS, YFSETQ. V lost 3 bases, J lost 3 bases, and 5 bases stayed unmatched. The CDR3 spans 15 residues. The clonotype originates from an adult who was a healthcare worker with PCR-confirmed SARS-CoV-2 infection or an uninfected control (not recorded which). This chain joins TRBV5-1 and TRBJ1-5; 8 bases fit TRBD1. The sample consisted of whole blood. The CDR3 sequence: CASSSQGAPNQPQHF. The CDR3 bases are TGCGCCAGCAGCTCGCAGGGGGCGCCCAATCAGCCCCAGCATTTT.